This T cell receptor beta chain stems from a study of T cells in Graves' hyperthyroidism and ophthalmopathy. V gave up 4 bases and J gave up 4 bases, with 14 bases separating them. The CDR3 spans 14 residues. Germline V gene sequence: CDR1 SGHRS, CDR2 YFSETQ. This clonotype was counted at least ten times. Hyperthyroidism patients were newly diagnosed, had disease duration under 2 months, and were aged 18 to 65 years. Based on clinical symptoms, serum thyroxine and TRAb, thyroid ultrasound and orbital computed tomography, diagnoses were reached. Blood sampling occurred at first hyperthyroidism diagnosis, ahead of any ophthalmopathy symptoms. Amplified TCR beta CDR3 regions came from RNA transcripts. Primed by the HTBI set, a first-round RT-PCR was run on the TCR CDR3. TCRdb independently ran MiXCR on the multiplex PCR reads; one entry per CDR3 protein. The sample contains 250,000 to 300,000 distinct CDR3 sequences, 13% of which appear only once.

Sequenced sample: blood. The source is a woman aged 25 to 45 with Graves' hyperthyroidism that later progressed to Graves' ophthalmopathy. The gene calls are TRBV5-1 and TRBJ1-2; D unclear. The CDR3 DNA is TGCGCCAGCAGCGATGGAGACCCCGGCTATGGCTACACCTTC. Protein: CASSDGDPGYGYTF.